Shown below are 2 T cell receptor beta chains from a single sample sequenced in a study of blood T cell repertoires in COVID-19. This table comes from immunoSEQ multiplex PCR, and its TCRdb copy is limited to in-frame clones, with some not included. Counted here are 120,000 to 150,000 clones, under 85% occurring once; the ten biggest clones make up approximately 8.6%. Sequencing was done on a sample of peripheral blood. These receptors originate from a man in his fifties or sixties with active or convalescent COVID-19.

The chain couples TRBV27 to TRBJ2-7; D gene ambiguous. V lost 6 bases to trimming and J lost 2 bases, with 14 bases between them. Germline CDR1 MNHEY, CDR2 SMNVEV (reference sequence). The CDR3 covers 14 residues. CDR3 bases: TGTGCCAGCAGCACCAGTTACCCCCCCTACGAGCAGTACTTC. Protein product: CASSTSYPPYEQYF.

The V and J genes are TRBV7-8 and TRBJ2-3, with TRBD2 matching 8 bases. Per germline, CDR1 SGHVS and CDR2 FQNEAQ. With V trimmed by 1 base and J by 8 bases, 11 bases remained unmatched. The length of the CDR3 is 16 residues. The CDR3 protein is CASSLGRVSAGGTQYF. The CDR3 nucleotides read TGTGCCAGCAGCTTAGGGAGGGTGTCGGCGGGAGGTACGCAGTATTTT.